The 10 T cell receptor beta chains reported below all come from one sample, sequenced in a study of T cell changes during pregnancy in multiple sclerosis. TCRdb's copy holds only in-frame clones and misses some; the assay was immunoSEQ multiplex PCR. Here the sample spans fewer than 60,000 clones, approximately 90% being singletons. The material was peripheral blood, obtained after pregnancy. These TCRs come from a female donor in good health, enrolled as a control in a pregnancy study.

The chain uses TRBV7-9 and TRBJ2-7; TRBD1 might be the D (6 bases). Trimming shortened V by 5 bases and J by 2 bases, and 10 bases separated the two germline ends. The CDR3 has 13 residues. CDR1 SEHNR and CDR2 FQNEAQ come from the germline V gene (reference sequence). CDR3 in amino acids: CASSNRDTYEQYF. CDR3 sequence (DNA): TGTGCCAGCAGCAACCGGGACACCTACGAGCAGTACTTC.

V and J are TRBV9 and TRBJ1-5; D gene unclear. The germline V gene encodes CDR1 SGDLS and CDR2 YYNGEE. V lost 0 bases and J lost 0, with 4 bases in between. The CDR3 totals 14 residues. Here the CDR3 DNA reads TGTGCCAGCAGCGTAGGTTATAGCAATCAGCCCCAGCATTTT. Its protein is CASSVGYSNQPQHF.

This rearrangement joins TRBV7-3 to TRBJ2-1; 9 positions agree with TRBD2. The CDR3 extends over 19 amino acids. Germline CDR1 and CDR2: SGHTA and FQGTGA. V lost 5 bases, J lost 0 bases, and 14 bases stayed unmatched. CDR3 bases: TGTGCCAGCAGCGCCCAAGCGGGGGGCCATATGAGCTCCTACAATGAGCAGTTCTTC. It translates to CASSAQAGGHMSSYNEQFF. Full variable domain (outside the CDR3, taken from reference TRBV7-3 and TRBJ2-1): GAGVSQTPSNKVTEKGKYVELRCDPISGHTALYWYRQSLGQGPEFLIYFQGTGAADDSGLPNDRFFAVRPEGSVSTLKIQRTERGDSAVYLCASSAQAGGHMSSYNEQFFGPGTRLTVL.

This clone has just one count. The CDR3 spells CASSRRDRAPEAFF. The DNA for the CDR3 is TGTGCCAGCAGCAGGCGGGACAGGGCCCCTGAAGCTTTCTTT. The genes are TRBV13 and TRBJ1-1; TRBD1 aligns across 9 bases. Germline assignment: CDR1 PRHDT and CDR2 FYEKMQ (reference sequence). The CDR3 spans 14 residues. Losses at the gene ends were 5 bases for V and 6 bases for J; bases not matched to a gene: 7.

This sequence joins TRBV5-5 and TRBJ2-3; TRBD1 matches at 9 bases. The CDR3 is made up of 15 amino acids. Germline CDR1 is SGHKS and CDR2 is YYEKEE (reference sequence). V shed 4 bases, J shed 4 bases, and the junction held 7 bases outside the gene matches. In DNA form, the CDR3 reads TGTGCCAGCAGCGGGACAGGGTTTAGGCCAGATACGCAGTATTTT. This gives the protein CASSGTGFRPDTQYF.

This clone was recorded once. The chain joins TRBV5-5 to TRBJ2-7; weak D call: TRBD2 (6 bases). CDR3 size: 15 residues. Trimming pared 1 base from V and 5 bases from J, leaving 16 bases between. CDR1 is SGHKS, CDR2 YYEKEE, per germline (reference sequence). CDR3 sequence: CASSLSAGSSHEQYF. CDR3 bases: TGTGCCAGCAGCTTGTCGGCGGGGAGTTCCCACGAGCAGTACTTC.

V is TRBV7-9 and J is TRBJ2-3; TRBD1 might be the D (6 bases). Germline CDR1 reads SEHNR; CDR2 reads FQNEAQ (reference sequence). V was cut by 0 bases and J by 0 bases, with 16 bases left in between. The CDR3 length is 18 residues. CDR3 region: CASSLALGAKSSTDTQYF. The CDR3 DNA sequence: TGTGCCAGCAGCTTAGCGCTGGGGGCAAAGTCGAGCACAGATACGCAGTATTTT.

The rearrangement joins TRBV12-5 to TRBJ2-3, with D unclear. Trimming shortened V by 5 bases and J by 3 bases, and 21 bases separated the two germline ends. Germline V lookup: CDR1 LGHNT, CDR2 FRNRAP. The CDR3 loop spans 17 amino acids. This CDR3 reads CASGPANGSAWTDTQYF. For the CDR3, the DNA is TGTGCTAGTGGTCCTGCCAACGGGTCGGCTTGGACAGATACGCAGTATTTT.

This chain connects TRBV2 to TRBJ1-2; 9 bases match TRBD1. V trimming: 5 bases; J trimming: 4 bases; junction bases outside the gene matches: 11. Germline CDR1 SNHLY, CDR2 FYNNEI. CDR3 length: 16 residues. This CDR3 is CASSSLQGAHGYGYTF. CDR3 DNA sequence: TGTGCCAGCAGTTCCCTACAGGGGGCGCACGGCTATGGCTACACCTTC.

CDR3 sequence (DNA): TGTGCCAGCAGCGTAGAGGGGGACGAAAAACTGTTTTTT. Translation gives CASSVEGDEKLFF. The chain combines TRBV9 with TRBJ1-4; D is possibly TRBD1 (6 bases). The CDR3 extends over 13 amino acids. In germline, CDR1 is SGDLS, CDR2 YYNGEE. V gave up 0 bases and J gave up 8 bases, with 8 bases separating them.